This T cell receptor (beta chain) appears in the sequencing data of a study of T cell changes during pregnancy in multiple sclerosis. Clones were sequenced by immunoSEQ multiplex PCR, and TCRdb holds only the in-frame ones, with some missing. The data show 39,000 or so clones, 92% seen once. There are 13 residues in the CDR3. Germline CDR1 is ENHRY and CDR2 is SYGVKD. V lost 0 bases, J lost 9 bases, and 6 bases lay in between. The TCR comes from a female donor with multiple sclerosis, enrolled in a pregnancy study. The sequenced sample was CD8+ T cells from peripheral blood mononuclear cells, obtained before pregnancy. The chain is built from TRBV10-3 and TRBJ1-6; maybe TRBD1 (6 bases). Here the CDR3 reads CAISESRGSPLHF. CDR3 in DNA: TGTGCCATCAGTGAGTCCAGGGGTTCACCCCTCCACTTT.